This T cell receptor (beta chain) was documented in a study of regulatory T cells in long-lasting Graves disease. Across the study: Less than 3 months of antithyroid drugs had been taken by newly diagnosed Graves' patients.

The sample's time point: newly diagnosed GD, antithyroid drugs for less than 3 months. The TCR library was prepared using RNA isolated from PBMCs. Tubes containing EDTA received about 9.7 milliliters of drawn peripheral blood. The sample holds a few counts of this clonotype. Assembly of TCR beta libraries relied on iRepertoire HTBI primers together with Arm-PCR of CDR3 regions. In the authors' workflow: Sequenced samples collectively carried approximately 58 TRBV and some 15 TRBJ segments. From the multiplex PCR reads, TCRdb called clonotypes with MiXCR, one entry per CDR3 protein. The V and J calls were determined by TCRdb, not by the authors. Here the sample spans about 610,000 distinct CDR3 sequences, roughly a sixth being singletons. Looked up from germline, CDR1 is SGHRS and CDR2 is YFSETQ. This CDR3 spans 15 amino acids. These data are also associated with another study on T cells in Graves' hyperthyroidism and ophthalmopathy. Per that paper: When the TCR CDR3 underwent first-round RT-PCR, the HTBI primer set was used.

The material sequenced was peripheral blood mononuclear cells (PBMCs), taken at new diagnosis, from a patient treated with antithyroid drugs. V usage is TRBV5-1 and J usage is TRBJ2-1, with a weak D call TRBD2 (6 bases). The end of the DNA fits TRBJ2-5 better, so the J call may be wrong. This TCR came from a man in his late teens or twenties with Graves disease. For the CDR3, the DNA is TGCGCCAGCAGCTGGGGCCGGGGGATCCAAGAGACCCAGTACTTC. The encoded protein is CASSWGRGIQETQYF.